This TCR beta chain was obtained from a study of control samples from healthy donors and cancer patients. Clones were read by immunoSEQ multiplex PCR, and TCRdb kept only the in-frame ones, dropping some. The data contain 150,000 to 200,000 clones, over 90% of them seen just once; the ten biggest clones take up approximately 1%. Trimming removed 6 bases from V and 6 bases from J, with 12 bases in between. This CDR3 comprises 13 residues. CDR1 is SNHLY and CDR2 is FYNNEI in the germline V gene. This receptor was taken from a woman in her twenties or thirties in good health. The sample taken for sequencing was blood. This chain joins TRBV2 and TRBJ1-5; no clear D. CDR3 region: CASSSGSGQPQHF. CDR3 coding DNA: TGTGCCAGCAGCTCCGGTAGCGGTCAGCCCCAGCATTTT. Full variable domain (rest looked up from reference TRBV2 and TRBJ1-5): EPEVTQTPSHQVTQMGQEVILRCVPISNHLYFYWYRQILGQKVEFLVSFYNNEISEKSEIFDDQFSVERPDGSNFTLKIRSTKLEDSAMYFCASSSGSGQPQHFGDGTRLSIL.